Detailed here is one T cell receptor (beta chain). Its antigen is not identified. Investigators separated out CD4+ T cells once around nine days of culture had passed. Their SARS-CoV-2 infection, verified by PCR, occurred between March and December 2020. The source of the sample is a study of vaccination effects on CD4 cells after COVID-19. Study summary: Each person got two doses of an mRNA SARS-CoV-2 vaccine, BNT162b2 or mRNA-1273. A couple of convalescent patients provided samples 16 days and one week prevaccination.

Study-wide points: New vaccine-induced clones were the main type among post-vaccine spike-reactive clones in convalescents.

This CDR3 region has 15 residues. V was pared by 5 bases and J by 0 bases, with 14 bases between. Per the germline V gene, CDR1 is LNHDA and CDR2 is SQIVND (reference sequence). Sequencing used immunoSEQ multiplex PCR; TCRdb keeps in-frame clones, though not all of them. Among tens of thousands of clones, approximately 80% were seen once, and the ten largest hold around 11%. Sequenced material: CD4+ T cells from PBMCs cultured without peptide, taken before COVID-19 vaccination. This rearrangement joins TRBV19 to TRBJ2-7; a possible D gene is TRBD1 (5 bases). This clonotype originated in a human donor who had a prior SARS-CoV-2 infection. This CDR3 reads CASSFGANPSYEQYF. CDR3 in DNA: TGTGCCAGTAGTTTTGGGGCGAACCCCTCCTACGAGCAGTACTTC.